Shown below are 13 T cell receptor beta chains from a single sample sequenced in a study of T cell responses to AZD1222 COVID-19 vaccine. The data were produced by immunoSEQ multiplex PCR, yet TCRdb's version contains in-frame clones alone and is incomplete. This sample has more than 140,000 clones, with 91% found just once. This sample comprised peripheral blood, obtained on day 0 of AZD1222 vaccination. The origin of the receptors is an adult in good health.

The CDR3 sequence is CASSQVGQAQETQYF. The CDR3 region has the DNA TGTGCCAGCAGCCAAGTGGGACAGGCCCAAGAGACCCAGTACTTC. The V call is TRBV4-2, the J call TRBJ2-5; 8 nucleotides align to TRBD1. Germline CDR1 reads LGHNA; CDR2 reads YNFKEQ. The junction had 2 bases not matched to a gene; V was cut back by 1 base and J by 1 base. The CDR3 totals 15 residues.

The chain joins TRBV7-9 to TRBJ2-7; 8 bases are a match to TRBD2. Germline V CDR1 and CDR2: SEHNR, FQNEAQ (reference sequence). The CDR3 covers 15 residues. After removal of 1 base from V and 5 bases from J, the junction contained 7 bases not matched to a gene. CDR3 DNA sequence: TGTGCCAGCAGCTTAGGGACTAGCTACGTCGACGAGCAGTACTTC. Amino acid sequence: CASSLGTSYVDEQYF.

This clone was counted once. The V and J genes are TRBV19 and TRBJ1-1, with D perhaps TRBD1 (6 bases). Germline-derived CDR1 and CDR2 are LNHDA and SQIVND (reference sequence). The CDR3 has 14 amino acids. Trimming removed 10 bases from V and 6 bases from J, with 21 bases in between. In DNA form, the CDR3 reads TGTGCCACTGTTGACAGGCCTTATAGGGCTGAAGCTTTCTTT. Translation: CATVDRPYRAEAFF.

The chain links TRBV7-8 to TRBJ2-1; weak D call: TRBD1 (5 bases). The germline CDR1 and CDR2 sequences are SGHVS and FQNEAQ. V lost 5 bases to trimming and J lost 0 bases, with 14 bases between them. This CDR3 is built from 16 residues. Here the CDR3 reads CASSPPRVGSYNEQFF. The CDR3 DNA reads as TGTGCCAGCAGCCCCCCCAGGGTGGGCTCCTACAATGAGCAGTTCTTC.

The chain links TRBV7-9 to TRBJ2-7; 14 bases map to TRBD2. The CDR3 consists of 16 residues. Germline CDR1 reads SEHNR; CDR2 reads FQNEAQ (reference sequence). The V and J ends lost 4 bases and 6 bases, in that order; junction bases with no gene match: 8. The CDR3 loop is CASSYPRLAGGVEQYF. CDR3 coding DNA: TGTGCCAGCAGCTACCCCCGACTAGCGGGAGGGGTCGAGCAGTACTTC.

This clone was observed a single time. The V call is TRBV21-1, the J call TRBJ2-2; the D call in the table, TRBD2, was not verified against the DNA. TRBV21-1 is an annotated pseudogene. This CDR3 is built from 16 residues. The CDR3 DNA reads TGTGCCAGCAGCATTCGGGGAGCATCCAACACCGGGGAGCTGTTTTTT. This translates into CASSIRGASNTGELFF.

The gene calls are TRBV28 and TRBJ1-5; D might be TRBD1 (6 bases). This CDR3 spans 16 amino acids. V lost 7 bases and J lost 0, with 16 bases in between. Germline CDR1 is MDHEN and CDR2 is SYDVKM. The DNA for the CDR3 is TGTGCCAGCATCCCGGGGACACCCGATAGCAATCAGCCCCAGCATTTT. Translating gives CASIPGTPDSNQPQHF.

The rearrangement joins TRBV5-1 to TRBJ2-1; TRBD1 or TRBD2 may be the D gene (5 bases each). V lost 0 bases, J lost 2 bases, and 18 bases lay in between. The germline CDR1 and CDR2 sequences are SGHRS and YFSETQ. The CDR3 has 18 residues. The CDR3 coding sequence is TGCGCCAGCAGCTTGGAACCAACGGGGCAAAATACCTACAATGAGCAGTTCTTC. This translates into CASSLEPTGQNTYNEQFF.

The V and J genes are TRBV28 and TRBJ2-7; 14 nucleotides match TRBD2. V trimming: 3 bases; J trimming: 5 bases; junction bases outside the gene matches: 6. This CDR3 has 16 residues. Germline CDR1 is MDHEN and CDR2 is SYDVKM. In DNA form, the CDR3 reads TGTGCCAGCAGTTTTGTTGGGACTAGCGGGAGCCACGAGCAGTACTTC. It codes for CASSFVGTSGSHEQYF. The full variable domain, rest sourced from reference TRBV28 and TRBJ2-7, is DVKVTQSSRYLVKRTGEKVFLECVQDMDHENMFWYRQDPGLGLRLIYFSYDVKMKEKGDIPEGYSVSREKKERFSLILESASTNQTSMYLCASSFVGTSGSHEQYFGPGTRLTVT.

This clone was seen more than once but under ten times. The rearrangement links TRBV28 to TRBJ2-7, with D possibly matching TRBD2 (5 bases). V lost 5 bases to trimming and J lost 5 bases, with 10 bases between them. Germline V CDR1 and CDR2: MDHEN, SYDVKM. The CDR3 is made up of 12 amino acids. In DNA form, the CDR3 reads TGTGCCAGCAGTCAGATCGGGGACGAGCAGTACTTC. Translating it yields CASSQIGDEQYF.

The rearrangement uses TRBV2 and TRBJ1-5, with 11 bases fitting TRBD1. The CDR3 contains 16 residues. V was clipped by 8 bases and J by 0 bases; unmatched bases: 6. The germline V gene encodes CDR1 SNHLY and CDR2 FYNNEI. The CDR3 reads CASGTGGRYSNQPQHF. The CDR3 region has the DNA TGTGCCAGCGGGACAGGGGGGAGGTATAGCAATCAGCCCCAGCATTTT.

The rearrangement joins TRBV5-6 to TRBJ1-3, with D perhaps matching TRBD1 (6 bases). The CDR3 is made up of 16 amino acids. Germline CDR1 is SGHDT and CDR2 is YYEEEE. Trimming took 6 bases from V and 0 from J, leaving 16 bases between them. The CDR3: CASTKEGEFSGNTIYF. The CDR3 DNA is TGTGCCAGCACCAAGGAGGGGGAGTTCTCTGGAAACACCATATATTTT.

The rearrangement joins TRBV11-2 to TRBJ1-1; D ambiguous. The V gene lost 0 bases and the J gene lost 9 bases, with 8 bases spanning the gap. This CDR3 has 12 amino acids. Germline CDR1 reads SGHAT; CDR2 reads FQNNGV. The CDR3 DNA reads as TGTGCCAGCAGCTTAGACCGTCCCCAAGCTTTCTTT. Amino acid sequence: CASSLDRPQAFF.